These 25 T cell receptor beta chains originate from one sample sequenced in a study of post-analysis software for immune sequencing data. These TCRs' antigens remain unknown. Study-wide points: Included in a set of about 5 TRBV segments more frequent in patients than controls were TRBV5-6, TRBV5-1 and TRBV20-1.

Sequencing libraries made from TCR beta cDNA carried unique molecular identifiers. TCRdb reprocessed the PCR reads via MiXCR and lists one record per CDR3 protein. The repertoire consists of about 460,000 distinct CDR3 sequences, with over 35% occurring once and the leading ten covering 12%. Sequencing was carried out using blood. The origin of the receptors is a girl aged 10 to 17 with multiple sclerosis.

The CDR3 region has the DNA TGTGCCATCAGTGACTTTATAGACAAAATGAACACTGAAGCTTTCTTT. Encoded protein: CAISDFIDKMNTEAFF. This rearrangement joins TRBV10-3 to TRBJ1-1; D not resolved. The germline V gene encodes CDR1 ENHRY and CDR2 SYGVKD. Trimming left V 3 bases short and J 0 bases short, with 14 bases between. The CDR3 loop spans 16 amino acids.

This clonotype was seen only a few times. The rearrangement links TRBV4-3 to TRBJ2-5, with 10 bases that match TRBD2. Trimming took 1 base from V and 5 from J; bases not matched to a gene: 16. Looked up from germline, CDR1 is LGHNA and CDR2 is YSLEER. The CDR3 is 19 amino acids. The CDR3 DNA is TGCGCCAGCAGCCAAGCGACGGGTCTAGCGGGAGATCATGGGGAGACCCAGTACTTC. It specifies CASSQATGLAGDHGETQYF.

This clonotype has more than one count but fewer than ten. The chain combines TRBV7-2 with TRBJ2-7; 10 positions agree with TRBD2. The V segment lost 1 base and the J segment 3 bases; nucleotides outside the gene matches: 9. The CDR3 has 17 residues. From germline, CDR1 is SGHTA and CDR2 FQGNSA. The CDR3 here is CASSLGLLAGGGYEQYF. CDR3 DNA sequence: TGTGCCAGCAGCTTAGGGTTGTTAGCGGGAGGAGGCTACGAGCAGTACTTC.

The genes are TRBV12-3 or TRBV12-4 and TRBJ2-1; TRBD2 matches at 14 bases. This CDR3 region has 16 residues. Germline trimming cut 5 bases from V and 6 bases from J; bases unmatched to any gene: 6. CDR3 region: CASSRSGTSGSNEQFF. CDR3 sequence (DNA): TGTGCCAGCAGTCGATCAGGGACTAGCGGGAGCAATGAGCAGTTCTTC.

V is TRBV2 and J is TRBJ1-1, with D possibly being TRBD1 (6 bases). Germline CDR1 is SNHLY and CDR2 is FYNNEI. Trimming stripped 7 bases from V and 6 bases from J, with 21 bases between. The CDR3 length is 15 residues. CDR3 sequence (DNA): TGTGCCAGCATCCCCAAGGGGGGAAACTCTCCTGAAGCTTTCTTT. Translated, it gives CASIPKGGNSPEAFF.

The rearrangement links TRBV5-6 to TRBJ2-2; D remains unclear. The CDR3 contains 13 residues. The V end was cut by 2 bases, the J end by 7 bases, with 9 bases between. Germline V gives CDR1 SGHDT, CDR2 YYEEEE. CDR3 sequence (DNA): TGTGCCAGCAGCTTCGTGGGAAGCGGGGAGCTGTTTTTT. It encodes CASSFVGSGELFF.

J is TRBJ2-1 and V is TRBV20-1; tentative D call: TRBD2 (5 bases). The length of the CDR3 is 17 residues. V shed 0 bases and J shed 2 bases, with 17 bases lying between them. Germline CDR1 is DFQATT and CDR2 is SNEGSKA (reference sequence). The CDR3 DNA reads TGCAGTGCTAGAGATCGTGTGGGAGAACGGACCTACAATGAGCAGTTCTTC. This translates into CSARDRVGERTYNEQFF.

CDR3 loop: CASKGGTYESTEAFF. The CDR3 nucleotides are TGCGCCAGCAAGGGCGGGACATATGAAAGCACTGAAGCTTTCTTT. The chain couples TRBV4-1 to TRBJ1-1; a weak D match, TRBD1 (6 bases). Trimming shortened V by 7 bases and J by 4 bases, and 19 bases separated the two germline ends. Per germline, CDR1 MGHRA and CDR2 YSYEKL. There are 15 residues in the CDR3.

V and J are TRBV20-1 and TRBJ2-1, with TRBD2 matching 8 bases. Germline-derived CDR1 and CDR2 are DFQATT and SNEGSKA (reference sequence). Trimming took 2 bases from V and 2 from J; bases not matched to a gene: 17. CDR3 length: 19 amino acids. CDR3 sequence: CSARRTGVSGISPYNEQFF. DNA for the CDR3: TGCAGTGCTAGACGAACCGGGGTTAGCGGGATCAGCCCCTACAATGAGCAGTTCTTC.

The chain uses TRBV28 and TRBJ2-7; 13 bases match TRBD2. Germline V gene lookup returns CDR1 MDHEN and CDR2 SYDVKM. J was trimmed by 4 bases and V by 1 base; bases with no gene match: 1. The CDR3 loop spans 15 amino acids. CDR3 in DNA: TGTGCCAGCAGTTTATCGACTAGCGGGGGGTACGAGCAGTACTTC. This translates into CASSLSTSGGYEQYF.

On this clonotype itself: An end of the junction does not agree with germline; a read error may underlie this. The chain joins TRBV5-1 to TRBJ2-3; the match to TRBD2 covers 7 bases. Germline CDR1 SGHRS, CDR2 YFSETQ. CDR3 length: 15 residues. The CDR3 reads CTSGDGTTSTDMQYF. DNA of the CDR3: TGCACCAGCGGGGATGGGACTACTAGCACAGATATGCAGTATTTT.

The chain carries TRBV11-2 and TRBJ2-1; 8 positions agree with TRBD2. Germline CDR1 reads SGHAT; CDR2 reads FQNNGV. V lost 2 bases and J lost 3; bases outside the gene matches: 15. This CDR3 has 19 residues. CDR3 coding DNA: TGTGCCAGCAGCTTAAGGACCGGTATGGGACTAGGTAACTACAATGAGCAGTTCTTC. This gives the protein CASSLRTGMGLGNYNEQFF.

The chain has TRBV28 and TRBJ2-7; 10 bases agree with TRBD2. V was clipped by 5 bases and J by 0 bases; unmatched bases: 13. The length of the CDR3 is 18 residues. Germline-derived CDR1 and CDR2 are MDHEN and SYDVKM. The CDR3, as DNA: TGTGCCAGCAGTCCTCTTGGACTAGCGGAGGGGGCCTCCTACGAGCAGTACTTC. Its protein product is CASSPLGLAEGASYEQYF.

This chain uses TRBV20-1 with TRBJ2-7, with D tentatively TRBD2 (6 bases). Trimming cost V 0 bases and J 4 bases, with 16 bases left between them. This CDR3 is built from 15 residues. The V gene's germline CDR1 is DFQATT and CDR2 SNEGSKA (reference sequence). The CDR3 reads CSARDLWTGLYEQYF. CDR3 coding DNA: TGCAGTGCTAGAGATCTCTGGACGGGACTTTACGAGCAGTACTTC.

V is TRBV9 and J is TRBJ2-7; D uncertain. CDR3 length: 14 residues. The V and J ends lost 0 bases and 6 bases respectively, with 13 bases between them. Germline assignment: CDR1 SGDLS and CDR2 YYNGEE. The CDR3 sequence: CASSVDDGVSEQYF. The CDR3 DNA follows: TGTGCCAGCAGCGTAGATGACGGAGTTAGCGAGCAGTACTTC.

Of note for this clonotype: The germline gene is not matched at one end of the junction; a read error may be the cause. The V gene is TRBV12-3 or TRBV12-4, the J gene TRBJ2-3, with D unclear. CDR3 length: 12 residues. The CDR3 spells CASSPSADAQYF. In DNA form, the CDR3 reads TGTGCCAGCAGTCCGTCCGCAGATGCGCAGTATTTT.

A word on this clonotype: A junction end diverges from the germline sequence, so it may reflect a read error. The V gene is TRBV7-9, the J gene TRBJ1-4; TRBD1 matches 7 bases. Germline CDR1 and CDR2: SEHNR and FQNEAQ (reference sequence). The CDR3 spans 15 residues. As DNA, the CDR3 is TGTGCCGGCAGGGACAGCCCTGCAACTAATGAAAAACTGTTTTTT. Translated: CAGRDSPATNEKLFF.

The chain joins TRBV6-2 or TRBV6-3 to TRBJ2-7; 10 bases align to TRBD2. The CDR3 covers 14 residues. Unmatched junction bases numbered 4, after V lost 2 bases and J lost 6 bases. Germline-derived CDR1 and CDR2 are MNHEY and SVGEGT. CDR3 amino acids: CASSYLAGEREQYF. The CDR3, as DNA: TGTGCCAGCAGTTACCTAGCGGGAGAACGCGAGCAGTACTTC.

V usage is TRBV4-3 and J usage is TRBJ2-1; 8 bases are a match to TRBD2. The CDR3 extends over 17 amino acids. The germline V gene has CDR1 LGHNA and CDR2 YSLEER. V lost 1 base and J lost 0; bases outside the gene matches: 5. CDR3 residues: CASSQVLAGDSYNEQFF. In DNA, the CDR3 is TGCGCCAGCAGCCAAGTCCTAGCGGGCGACTCCTACAATGAGCAGTTCTTC.

This clonotype was recorded only once. The chain is built from TRBV3-1 and TRBJ2-1; TRBD2 matches at 8 bases. V dropped 1 base and J dropped 4; count of bases not matched to a gene: 9. The CDR3 totals 17 residues. The V gene's germline CDR1 is LGHDT and CDR2 YNNKEL (reference sequence). The CDR3: CASSQVLEVAGYNEQFF. The CDR3, as DNA: TGTGCCAGCAGCCAAGTACTGGAGGTAGCGGGGTACAATGAGCAGTTCTTC.

This clonotype was seen a handful of times. The chain is built from TRBV19 and TRBJ1-1; TRBD1 aligns across 7 bases. Germline CDR1 is LNHDA and CDR2 is SQIVND (reference sequence). The CDR3 totals 17 residues. Germline trimming cut 5 bases from V and 5 bases from J; bases unmatched to any gene: 17. CDR3 protein: CASSFFLPQGGRTEAFF. CDR3 nucleotides: TGTGCCAGTAGTTTCTTCCTCCCTCAGGGGGGGCGAACTGAAGCTTTCTTT.

Of note for this clonotype: One junction end does not reproduce the germline sequence, and a read error may be involved. This CDR3 is CASSLDGPDTQYF. The CDR3 DNA is TGTGCCAGCAGCTTAGACGGGCCAGATACACAGTATTTT. The rearrangement links TRBV7-2 to TRBJ2-3; D not certain. Germline lookup yields CDR1 SGHTA and CDR2 FQGNSA. This CDR3 comprises 13 residues.

The V gene is TRBV29-1, the J gene TRBJ1-1; 7 nucleotides line up with TRBD1. The germline CDR1 and CDR2 sequences are SQVTM and ANQGSEA. The CDR3 length is 13 residues. J was trimmed by 7 bases and V by 2 bases; bases with no gene match: 7. The CDR3 DNA sequence: TGCAGCGTTGAACATCCGGGACAGAATGAAGCTTTCTTT. Amino acids: CSVEHPGQNEAFF.

This clonotype was seen a few times. This rearrangement joins TRBV6-5 to TRBJ1-5; 8 bases fit TRBD1. Per germline, CDR1 MNHEY and CDR2 SVGAGI. This CDR3 region has 15 residues. The trim removed 3 bases at V and 5 bases at J, leaving 6 bases unmatched. CDR3 coding DNA: TGTGCCAGCAGTTATTCCCGACAGGGGCATCAGCCCCAGCATTTT. Translating it yields CASSYSRQGHQPQHF.

This chain links TRBV20-1 with TRBJ2-7, with no clear D. The germline V gene encodes CDR1 DFQATT and CDR2 SNEGSKA (reference sequence). The V end was cut by 3 bases, the J end by 0 bases, with 9 bases between. This CDR3 contains 13 residues. The CDR3 DNA reads TGCAGTGCTAGGATTGGCAGCTCCTACGAGCAGTACTTC. Protein sequence: CSARIGSSYEQYF.